The entry below gives a single T cell receptor beta chain sequence along with its context. The antigen remains unidentified. This sample was included in a study of T cell responses to AZD1222 COVID-19 vaccine. Regarding the study as a whole: Mapped onto spike, vaccine-associated CD4 TCRs spanned it and were dominant at 160-218 and 743-854. Females outnumbered males among donors, who were mostly white British; clonal diversity was possibly underestimated. Researchers took repertoire samples only after the peak T cell response had come.

The V end was cut by 5 bases, the J end by 3 bases, with 7 bases between. Germline V gives CDR1 SEHNR, CDR2 FQNEAQ (reference sequence). The CDR3 extends over 12 amino acids. Assay: immunoSEQ multiplex PCR; the TCRdb copy retains only in-frame clones and omits some. The table has tens of thousands of clones, 87% seen once. This TCR came from an adult who received the AZD1222 COVID-19 vaccine. The V call is TRBV7-9, the J call TRBJ1-2; no definite D call. Here the sequenced sample was peripheral blood, taken 28 days after the second AZD1222 dose. The CDR3 DNA reads as TGTGCCAGCAGCCCCGAGCACTATGGCTACACCTTC. This sequence encodes CASSPEHYGYTF.